One and the same sample provided the 23 T cell receptor beta chains below, sequenced in a study of immune evolution from preneoplasia to lung adenocarcinoma. Sequencing was performed with immunoSEQ multiplex PCR; in TCRdb, only in-frame clones are kept and a portion is missing. The table includes just over 4,000 clones, more than 75% detected once. Sequences were obtained from FFPE invasive lung adenocarcinoma tissue. The receptors shown here come from a person aged 70 to 85 with invasive lung adenocarcinoma. Some clones in this sample may be carry-over from other donors' samples.

V gene TRBV2 combines with J gene TRBJ2-2, with a weak D call TRBD1 (5 bases). With 7 bases removed from V and 2 bases from J, the gap between germline ends came to 11 bases. Germline assignment: CDR1 SNHLY and CDR2 FYNNEI. The CDR3 spans 14 residues. The CDR3 loop is CASTATVNTGELFF. The CDR3 DNA reads as TGTGCCAGCACCGCGACAGTCAACACCGGGGAGCTGTTTTTT.

This chain connects TRBV15 to TRBJ2-1; perhaps TRBD2 as D (5 bases). The CDR3 sequence is 18 residues long. Germline loops: CDR1 LNHNV, CDR2 YYDKDF (reference sequence). The V and J ends lost 0 bases and 2 bases respectively, with 17 bases between them. The CDR3 loop reads CATSRDKSRATTYNEQFF. Written as DNA, the CDR3 is TGTGCCACCAGCAGAGATAAGTCGAGGGCCACTACCTACAATGAGCAGTTCTTC.

The chain carries TRBV7-2 and TRBJ2-7; TRBD2 might be the D (5 bases). V dropped 3 bases and J dropped 3 bases, with 12 bases sitting between them. The germline gives CDR1 SGHTA, CDR2 FQGNSA. The CDR3 sequence is 14 residues long. The CDR3 region is CASSFGLAVYEQYF. CDR3 nucleotides: TGTGCCAGCAGCTTTGGCCTAGCAGTCTACGAGCAGTACTTC. Full variable domain (rest looked up from reference TRBV7-2 and TRBJ2-7): GAGVSQSPSNKVTEKGKDVELRCDPISGHTALYWYRQSLGQGLEFLIYFQGNSAPDKSGLPSDRFSAERTGGSVSTLTIQRTQQEDSAVYLCASSFGLAVYEQYFGPGTRLTVT.

The CDR3 nucleotides read TGTGCCACCCGGGTCGCGGCTAGCACAGATACGCAGTATTTT. Translated: CATRVAASTDTQYF. The chain joins TRBV10-3 to TRBJ2-3; D unresolved. The germline V gene has CDR1 ENHRY and CDR2 SYGVKD. The CDR3 has 14 residues. Trimming shortened V by 10 bases and J by 0 bases, and 14 bases separated the two germline ends.

This clone has more than one count but fewer than ten. The V and J genes are TRBV4-1 and TRBJ1-2; 7 bases are shared with TRBD1. Germline V gene data show CDR1 as MGHRA and CDR2 as YSYEKL. Trimming removed 3 bases from V and 6 bases from J; junction bases left unmatched: 4. CDR3 size: 13 residues. CDR3 nucleotide sequence: TGCGCCAGCAGCCAGGACAGGATCCATGGCTACACCTTC. It codes for CASSQDRIHGYTF.

The sample holds a few counts of this clone. This chain links TRBV6-1 with TRBJ2-2, with 8 bases fitting TRBD2. Germline loops: CDR1 MNHNS, CDR2 SASEGT. The CDR3 loop spans 15 amino acids. The J segment lost 3 bases and the V segment lost 8 bases, leaving 8 bases of the junction unmatched. CDR3: CASVVGLGYTGELFF. CDR3 DNA: TGTGCCAGCGTCGTGGGACTAGGATACACCGGGGAGCTGTTTTTT.

Turning to this clone: This same CDR3 is encoded by further DNA sequences in the sample. The J gene is TRBJ1-2, the V gene TRBV7-9, with 7 bases matching TRBD1. The CDR3 length is 16 residues. The germline CDR1 and CDR2 sequences are SEHNR and FQNEAQ (reference sequence). J lost 5 bases, V lost 1 base, and 10 bases had no gene match. Written as DNA, the CDR3 is TGTGCCAGCAGCTTAGGTGGTTCAGGGGGAAGATATGGCTACACCTTC. Translation: CASSLGGSGGRYGYTF.

For the CDR3, the DNA is TGTGCCAGCAGGCGGATTAGCGGGAGGGCGAACACCGGGGAGCTGTTTTTT. Translated, it gives CASRRISGRANTGELFF. V usage is TRBV5-8 and J usage is TRBJ2-2, with 11 bases aligning to TRBD2. Looked up from germline, CDR1 is SGHTS and CDR2 is YDEGEE. The CDR3 covers 17 residues. J was trimmed by 0 bases and V by 5 bases; bases with no gene match: 6. Full variable domain (outside the CDR3, taken from reference TRBV5-8 and TRBJ2-2): EAGVTQSPTHLIKTRGQQATLRCSPISGHTSVYWYQQALGLGLQFLLWYDEGEERNRGNFPPRFSGRQFPNYSSELNVNALELEDSALYLCASRRISGRANTGELFFGEGSRLTVL.

This chain connects TRBV15 to TRBJ2-5; 9 positions match TRBD2. With 3 bases clipped from V and 5 bases from J, the junction kept 16 bases outside the gene matches. The CDR3 is made up of 18 amino acids. Germline assignment: CDR1 LNHNV and CDR2 YYDKDF (reference sequence). The CDR3 loop reads CATSRGGGAGGRWETQYF. CDR3 nucleotides: TGTGCCACCAGCAGGGGCGGGGGAGCGGGAGGAAGATGGGAGACCCAGTACTTC.

This chain joins TRBV28 and TRBJ2-7; 9 bases are shared with TRBD1. The J call may be in error: the DNA end matches TRBJ2-1 better. Germline V CDR1 and CDR2: MDHEN, SYDVKM. CDR3 length: 14 residues. CDR3 nucleotides: TGTGCCAGCGCCGGGACAGGGTTTCTCAATGAGCAGTTCTTC. As protein: CASAGTGFLNEQFF.

The rearrangement links TRBV28 to TRBJ1-1; TRBD1 is a possible D gene (5 bases). The V end lost 6 bases, the J end lost 7 bases, and 12 bases lay between the germline ends. CDR1 and CDR2 from the germline V gene are MDHEN and SYDVKM. CDR3 length: 12 residues. DNA of the CDR3: TGTGCCAGCAGGAAAAATCAGGGTGAAGCTTTCTTT. Its protein is CASRKNQGEAFF.

This chain links TRBV7-9 with TRBJ2-3, with a possible D match to TRBD1 (5 bases). V dropped 6 bases and J dropped 3 bases, with 16 bases sitting between them. The germline V gene has CDR1 SEHNR and CDR2 FQNEAQ (reference sequence). The CDR3 consists of 15 residues. The CDR3 reads CASREWGRETDTQYF. DNA of the CDR3: TGTGCCAGCAGGGAGTGGGGCAGGGAAACAGATACGCAGTATTTT.

The gene calls are TRBV7-9 and TRBJ1-4; maybe TRBD1 (5 bases). The V gene lost 2 bases and the J gene lost 2 bases, with 9 bases spanning the gap. The CDR3 extends over 15 amino acids. Germline lookup yields CDR1 SEHNR and CDR2 FQNEAQ (reference sequence). CDR3 in amino acids: CASSLRGTTNEKLFF. DNA for the CDR3: TGTGCCAGCAGCTTACGGGGGACGACTAATGAAAAACTGTTTTTT. The variable domain in full, completed from reference TRBV7-9 and TRBJ1-4, reads DTGVSQNPRHKITKRGQNVTFRCDPISEHNRLYWYRQTLGQGPEFLTYFQNEAQLEKSRLLSDRFSAERPKGSFSTLEIQRTEQGDSAMYLCASSLRGTTNEKLFFGSGTQLSVL.

About this clone: The junction departs from germline at one end; a sequencing error may be responsible. The same CDR3 can be traced to other DNA sequences in this sample. The V call is TRBV20-1, the J call TRBJ1-4; D gene ambiguous. The CDR3 totals 11 residues. The germline gives CDR1 DFQATT, CDR2 SNEGSKA (reference sequence). The CDR3 protein is CSAYATEKLFF. The CDR3, as DNA: TGCAGTGCCTACGCTACCGAAAAATTGTTTTTT.

The genes are TRBV14 and TRBJ2-3, with D tentatively TRBD1 (6 bases). Germline assignment: CDR1 SGHDN and CDR2 FVKESK. Trimming shortened V by 5 bases and J by 6 bases, and 24 bases separated the two germline ends. The CDR3 contains 17 residues. DNA for the CDR3: TGTGCCAGCAGCACTTCTTCGCCAGGGGCGTGTCGGGATACGCAGTATTTT. Translating it yields CASSTSSPGACRDTQYF.

The rearrangement joins TRBV2 to TRBJ1-2; 9 bases match TRBD1. J gave up 8 bases and V 5 bases, and 15 bases lay outside the gene matches. The CDR3 is 16 amino acids. Looked up from germline, CDR1 is SNHLY and CDR2 is FYNNEI. The CDR3 sequence: CASSQVPGQGASGYTF. The CDR3 nucleotides read TGTGCCAGCAGTCAAGTCCCGGGACAGGGAGCGAGCGGCTACACCTTC.

This clone was observed a single time. The chain carries TRBV7-3 and TRBJ2-3, with a tentative D call TRBD2 (5 bases). Germline V gives CDR1 SGHTA, CDR2 FQGTGA. This CDR3 contains 15 residues. V was cut by 2 bases and J by 5 bases, with 14 bases left in between. The CDR3 protein is CASSLLRGSQDTQYF. Here the CDR3 DNA reads TGTGCCAGCAGCTTATTACGGGGTTCCCAAGATACGCAGTATTTT. Filled out from reference TRBV7-3 and TRBJ2-3, the complete variable domain reads GAGVSQTPSNKVTEKGKYVELRCDPISGHTALYWYRQSLGQGPEFLIYFQGTGAADDSGLPNDRFFAVRPEGSVSTLKIQRTERGDSAVYLCASSLLRGSQDTQYFGPGTRLTVL.

The chain is built from TRBV10-3 and TRBJ2-2, with 8 bases identical to TRBD2. CDR1 and CDR2 from the germline V gene are ENHRY and SYGVKD. Trimming cost V 2 bases and J 3 bases; bases outside gene matches: 2. The CDR3 sequence is 15 residues long. The chain's CDR3 is CAISERAGDTGELFF. The CDR3 bases are TGTGCCATCAGTGAGAGAGCGGGGGACACCGGGGAGCTGTTTTTT.

V is TRBV6-4 and J is TRBJ2-3, with 12 bases aligning to TRBD2. Germline CDR1 reads MRHNA; CDR2 reads SNTAGT. V was clipped by 4 bases and J by 2 bases; unmatched bases: 1. There are 15 residues in the CDR3. This chain's CDR3 is CASSGLAGDTDTQYF. The CDR3 nucleotides are TGTGCCAGCAGTGGACTAGCGGGAGACACAGATACGCAGTATTTT.

CDR3 in amino acids: CAVNAGGQPSGSYEQYF. For the CDR3, the DNA is TGTGCCGTGAACGCGGGTGGACAGCCCTCCGGTTCCTACGAGCAGTACTTC. This chain joins TRBV28 and TRBJ2-7; a possible D gene is TRBD1 (6 bases). In germline, CDR1 is MDHEN, CDR2 SYDVKM. Trimming removed 11 bases from V and 1 base from J, with 27 bases in between. CDR3 length equals 17 residues.

The chain combines TRBV27 with TRBJ2-3, with D perhaps assigned TRBD1 or TRBD2 (6 bases each). This CDR3 region has 15 residues. Trimming took 5 bases from V and 6 from J, leaving 18 bases between them. Germline V lookup: CDR1 MNHEY, CDR2 SMNVEV (reference sequence). CDR3 nucleotide sequence: TGTGCCAGCAGTGGGAGAGGGGGGCGAAGGGATACGCAGTATTTT. Translating gives CASSGRGGRRDTQYF.

Only a few counts were recorded for this clone. V and J are TRBV20-1 and TRBJ2-7; a possible D gene is TRBD2 (5 bases). This CDR3 region has 11 residues. CDR1 and CDR2 from the germline V gene are DFQATT and SNEGSKA (reference sequence). Trimming left V 5 bases short and J 7 bases short, with 12 bases between. The CDR3 coding sequence is TGCAGTGCTGCGGGCTCGGGGGAGCAGTACTTC. Protein: CSAAGSGEQYF.

V gene TRBV30 combines with J gene TRBJ2-7; D ambiguous. The CDR3 totals 12 residues. V gave up 0 bases and J gave up 3 bases, with 6 bases separating them. The V gene's germline CDR1 is GTSNPN and CDR2 SVGIG (reference sequence). As DNA, the CDR3 is TGTGCCTGGAGTGTATCGTTCTACGAGCAGTACTTC. This gives the protein CAWSVSFYEQYF. The full variable domain, its missing parts supplied by reference TRBV30 and TRBJ2-7, is SQTIHQWPATLVQPVGSPLSLECTVEGTSNPNLYWYRQAAGRGLQLLFYSVGIGQISSEVPQNLSASRPQDRQFILSSKKLLLSDSGFYLCAWSVSFYEQYFGPGTRLTVT.